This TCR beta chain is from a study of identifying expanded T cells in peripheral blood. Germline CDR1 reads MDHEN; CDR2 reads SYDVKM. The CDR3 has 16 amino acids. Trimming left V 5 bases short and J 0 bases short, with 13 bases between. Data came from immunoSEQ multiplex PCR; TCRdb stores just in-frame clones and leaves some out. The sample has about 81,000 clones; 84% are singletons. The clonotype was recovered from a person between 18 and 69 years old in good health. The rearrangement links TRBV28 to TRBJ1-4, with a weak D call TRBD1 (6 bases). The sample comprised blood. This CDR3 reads CASSPPGHATNEKLFF. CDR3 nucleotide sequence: TGTGCCAGCAGTCCCCCGGGACATGCAACTAATGAAAAACTGTTTTTT.